Each of the 29 T cell receptor beta chains below was sequenced from the same sample in a study of identical twins. In TCRdb, the 5' RACE reads were re-called with MiXCR into one record per CDR3 protein. Here the sample spans about 100,000 distinct CDR3 sequences, about 6.1% being singletons. The sample consisted of memory T cells sorted from blood. Receptor source: a woman between 45 and 65 years old in good health.

This clonotype has a count of ten or more. This chain connects TRBV10-1 to TRBJ2-2, with D unresolved. The CDR3 loop spans 14 amino acids. Per germline, CDR1 WNHNN and CDR2 SYGVQD (reference sequence). V was cut by 3 bases and J by 2 bases, with 7 bases left in between. CDR3 residues: CASSDGLNTGELFF. CDR3 bases: TGCGCCAGCAGTGACGGGCTTAACACCGGGGAGCTGTTTTTT.

This clonotype has a count of ten or more. V gene TRBV12-3 or TRBV12-4 combines with J gene TRBJ1-1; D ambiguous. The CDR3 contains 13 residues. V shed 8 bases and J shed 1 base, with 11 bases lying between them. This CDR3 reads CASGPVRNTEAFF. For the CDR3, the DNA is TGTGCCAGCGGCCCCGTAAGGAACACTGAAGCTTTCTTT.

This clonotype has more than one count but fewer than ten. V is TRBV20-1 and J is TRBJ1-2, with 8 nucleotides matching TRBD1. J gave up 7 bases and V 2 bases, and 3 bases lay outside the gene matches. Germline values: CDR1 DFQATT, CDR2 SNEGSKA (reference sequence). The CDR3 is made up of 12 amino acids. CDR3 region: CSARQGASGYTF. The CDR3 DNA reads TGCAGTGCTAGACAGGGGGCGTCTGGCTACACCTTC.

This clonotype was seen repeatedly, ten times or more. This rearrangement joins TRBV6-6 to TRBJ2-1, with D hard to call. V lost 8 bases and J 2 bases, leaving 13 bases between the germline ends. This CDR3 is built from 14 residues. Germline V gene data show CDR1 as MNHNY and CDR2 as SVGAGI (reference sequence). In DNA form, the CDR3 reads TGTGCCAGCCGTCCGGGCGGCACCTACAATGAGCAGTTCTTC. This codes for CASRPGGTYNEQFF.

This clonotype was counted many times. The chain recombines TRBV4-1 with TRBJ2-5; a possible D gene is TRBD2 (7 bases). The CDR3 has 11 amino acids. Germline V gene lookup returns CDR1 MGHRA and CDR2 YSYEKL. Trimming removed 4 bases at V and 9 bases at J, with 9 bases between. The CDR3 nucleotides are TGCGCCAGCAGCCGGGGGGGCGCCCAGTACTTC. Its protein is CASSRGGAQYF.

This chain links TRBV10-3 with TRBJ2-7, with D unresolved. The CDR3 runs to 13 residues. Germline-derived CDR1 and CDR2 are ENHRY and SYGVKD. This chain's CDR3 is CASSVQPGNEQYV. The CDR3 bases are TGTGCCAGCAGTGTCCAGCCTGGCAACGAGCAGTACGTC.

In this sample, this clonotype turned up many times. The chain joins TRBV6-5 to TRBJ1-2, with 7 nucleotides matching TRBD1. CDR3 length: 15 residues. The germline CDR1 and CDR2 sequences are MNHEY and SVGAGI. Trimming removed 5 bases from V and 0 bases from J; junction bases left unmatched: 6. The CDR3 here is CASSGQGGPNYGYTF. The CDR3 DNA sequence: TGTGCCAGCAGTGGCCAAGGGGGCCCTAACTATGGCTACACCTTC.

This clonotype was seen a handful of times. The rearrangement links TRBV5-1 to TRBJ2-5; D remains ambiguous. Trimming pared 2 bases from V and 2 bases from J, leaving 7 bases between. The germline V gene encodes CDR1 SGHRS and CDR2 YFSETQ. CDR3 length: 13 amino acids. The chain's CDR3 is CASSFGVQETQYF. The DNA for the CDR3 is TGCGCCAGCAGCTTTGGGGTTCAAGAGACCCAGTACTTC.

The rearrangement uses TRBV7-2 and TRBJ2-5; 9 nucleotides align to TRBD2. Germline V gene lookup returns CDR1 SGHTA and CDR2 FQGNSA. This CDR3 comprises 17 residues. J lost 5 bases, V lost 1 base, and 11 bases had no gene match. CDR3 protein: CASSLVSLAGEGETQYF. DNA of the CDR3: TGTGCCAGCAGCTTAGTCAGTTTAGCGGGAGAGGGGGAGACCCAGTACTTC. The full variable domain, completed using reference TRBV7-2 and TRBJ2-5, is GAGVSQSPSNKVTEKGKDVELRCDPISGHTALYWYRQSLGQGLEFLIYFQGNSAPDKSGLPSDRFSAERTGGSVSTLTIQRTQQEDSAVYLCASSLVSLAGEGETQYFGPGTRLLVL.

This clonotype was observed at least ten times. This chain links TRBV10-3 with TRBJ1-5; D is unresolved. V lost 4 bases, J lost 0 bases, and 16 bases lay in between. Germline V gene data show CDR1 as ENHRY and CDR2 as SYGVKD. The CDR3 spans 17 residues. In DNA, the CDR3 is TGTGCCATCAGTGTTGGGCAGATATTGAATAGCAATCAGCCCCAGCATTTT. Its translation is CAISVGQILNSNQPQHF.

In its sample, this clonotype was seen many times. V is TRBV6-6 and J is TRBJ2-1; 9 positions match TRBD2. The CDR3 is 14 amino acids. Germline V gene data show CDR1 as MNHNY and CDR2 as SVGAGI (reference sequence). The J segment lost 5 bases and the V segment lost 5 bases, leaving 4 bases of the junction unmatched. CDR3 region: CASSSGRSDNEQFF. The DNA for the CDR3 is TGTGCCAGCAGTAGCGGGAGGAGTGACAATGAGCAGTTCTTC.

The chain links TRBV5-1 to TRBJ1-1; possibly TRBD1 for D (5 bases). Trimming stripped 1 base from V and 1 base from J, with 11 bases between. CDR1 is SGHRS, CDR2 YFSETQ, per germline. There are 15 residues in the CDR3. The CDR3 spells CASSLSSGGNTEAFF. CDR3 coding DNA: TGCGCCAGCAGCTTGTCGTCGGGGGGGAACACTGAAGCTTTCTTT.

This clonotype was seen ten or more times. This rearrangement joins TRBV24-1 to TRBJ2-3, with D possibly called TRBD1 or TRBD2 (5 bases each). Trimming removed 10 bases from V and 2 bases from J, with 12 bases in between. CDR3 length: 13 amino acids. The germline gives CDR1 KGHDR, CDR2 SFDVKD. Written as DNA, the CDR3 is TGTGCCACTCGGGGACCAACCACAGATACGCAGTATTTT. Its protein is CATRGPTTDTQYF.

This clonotype was found many times. The rearrangement links TRBV12-3 or TRBV12-4 to TRBJ2-1; 10 nucleotides match TRBD2. V trimming: 3 bases; J trimming: 8 bases; junction bases outside the gene matches: 1. This CDR3 is 13 amino acids long. DNA for the CDR3: TGTGCCAGCAGTTTTGGGACTAGCGATGAGCAGTTCTTC. This translates into CASSFGTSDEQFF.

This clonotype has at least ten counts. The chain employs TRBV13 and TRBJ2-1, with 7 bases that match TRBD2. Trimming took 3 bases from V and 4 from J; bases not matched to a gene: 3. CDR3 size: 14 residues. CDR1 is PRHDT and CDR2 is FYEKMQ in the germline V gene (reference sequence). CDR3 DNA sequence: TGTGCCAGCAGCTTGCCTAGCGGATACAATGAGCAGTTCTTC. Its protein is CASSLPSGYNEQFF.

This clonotype was recorded at least ten times. The chain uses TRBV7-2 and TRBJ2-4; no definite D call. Deletions cut 1 base from V and 8 bases from J, with 12 bases between. The CDR3 is 14 amino acids. CDR1 SGHTA and CDR2 FQGNSA come from the germline V gene. The CDR3 protein is CASSLGRAGDIQYF. CDR3 sequence (DNA): TGTGCCAGCAGCTTAGGACGGGCTGGAGACATTCAGTACTTC.

At least ten counts were recorded for this clonotype. V usage is TRBV7-2 and J usage is TRBJ2-7, with 9 bases lining up with TRBD2. The CDR3 is made up of 15 amino acids. V trimming: 4 bases; J trimming: 4 bases; junction bases outside the gene matches: 8. Germline lookup yields CDR1 SGHTA and CDR2 FQGNSA. This CDR3 is CASSYSLAGVYEQYF. For the CDR3, the DNA is TGTGCCAGCAGCTACTCCTTAGCGGGAGTGTACGAGCAGTACTTC.

This clonotype was counted ten times or more. The genes are TRBV7-9 and TRBJ2-7; 10 positions match TRBD1. Germline V gene data show CDR1 as SEHNR and CDR2 as FQNEAQ (reference sequence). The CDR3 spans 15 residues. With 3 bases clipped from V and 3 bases from J, the junction kept 5 bases outside the gene matches. The CDR3 spells CASSLGQGIDYEQYV. CDR3 coding DNA: TGTGCCAGCAGCTTGGGACAGGGGATTGACTACGAGCAGTACGTC.

This clonotype was seen many times. The DNA of the CDR3 is TGTGCCAGCAGTCCAGACAGGGGGCGCCGAGACTATGGCTACACCTTC. Amino acids: CASSPDRGRRDYGYTF. The chain joins TRBV12-3 or TRBV12-4 to TRBJ1-2, with 10 bases aligning to TRBD1. The ends lost 5 bases at V and 3 bases at J; junction bases unmatched: 9. The CDR3 has 16 residues.

The sample holds many counts of this clonotype. This chain uses TRBV12-3 or TRBV12-4 with TRBJ2-2; 13 nucleotides agree with TRBD2. The junction had 2 bases not matched to a gene; V was cut back by 7 bases and J by 6 bases. This CDR3 spans 14 amino acids. This CDR3 is CASNGLAGAGELFF. CDR3 DNA sequence: TGTGCCAGCAACGGACTAGCGGGAGCCGGGGAGCTGTTTTTT.

This clonotype turned up a few times. J is TRBJ2-3 and V is TRBV12-3 or TRBV12-4, with TRBD1 as a possible D gene (5 bases). V was trimmed by 5 bases and J by 1 base, leaving 13 bases between them. CDR3 length equals 15 residues. CDR3 sequence (DNA): TGTGCCAGCAGTGGCCGACAGAAGGGCACAGATACGCAGTATTTT. It codes for CASSGRQKGTDTQYF.

The chain employs TRBV18 and TRBJ1-1; a possible D gene is TRBD1 (5 bases). V was shortened by 8 bases and J by 3 bases, with 16 bases between the two germline ends. The germline V gene has CDR1 KGHSH and CDR2 LQKENI. The CDR3 is 14 amino acids. Here the CDR3 DNA reads TGTGCCAGCACATCAGGTGGGGGAGACACTGAAGCTTTCTTT. Its translation: CASTSGGGDTEAFF.

This clonotype was detected only a few times. The V gene is TRBV10-2, the J gene TRBJ2-1; no clear D. Germline loops: CDR1 WSHSY, CDR2 SAAADI. Deletions cut 2 bases from V and 8 bases from J, with 16 bases between. The CDR3 loop spans 15 amino acids. The CDR3 loop is CASSEIQRHGHEQFF. The CDR3 DNA reads as TGCGCCAGCAGTGAGATCCAGCGCCACGGGCATGAGCAGTTCTTC.

The CDR3: CASSQTGIGTGELFF. DNA of the CDR3: TGTGCCAGCAGCCAGACAGGGATTGGCACCGGGGAGCTGTTTTTT. The chain joins TRBV6-5 to TRBJ2-2, with 7 bases that match TRBD1. Germline V gene sequence: CDR1 MNHEY, CDR2 SVGAGI. The CDR3 is 15 amino acids. The V gene end was trimmed by 6 bases and the J gene end by 4 bases; junction bases not matched to a gene: 8.

This clonotype was detected many times. This chain links TRBV18 with TRBJ2-5; D is uncertain. This CDR3 is 11 amino acids long. The germline V gene has CDR1 KGHSH and CDR2 LQKENI. V lost 6 bases and J lost 4, with 6 bases in between. The CDR3 DNA follows: TGTGCCAGCTCTGGTATAGAGACCCAGTACTTC. This codes for CASSGIETQYF.

This clonotype appeared many times. The chain joins TRBV9 to TRBJ2-1; TRBD2 aligns across 9 bases. Germline CDR1 reads SGDLS; CDR2 reads YYNGEE. J was trimmed by 4 bases and V by 1 base; bases with no gene match: 3. CDR3 length: 15 amino acids. CDR3 sequence (DNA): TGTGCCAGCAGCGTAACTAGCGGGCCGTACAATGAGCAGTTCTTC. This gives the protein CASSVTSGPYNEQFF.

This clonotype appeared a few times. The rearrangement links TRBV30 to TRBJ2-2; D gene ambiguous. The V gene's germline CDR1 is GTSNPN and CDR2 SVGIG (reference sequence). The V and J ends lost 4 bases and 6 bases respectively, with 9 bases between them. The CDR3 is made up of 12 amino acids. Here the CDR3 DNA reads TGTGCCTGGACCACCGGGCCCGGGGAGCTGTTTTTT. Translation: CAWTTGPGELFF.

This sequence joins TRBV9 and TRBJ2-1; 12 bases are a match to TRBD2. Germline V gives CDR1 SGDLS, CDR2 YYNGEE. Trimming removed 5 bases from V and 4 bases from J; junction bases left unmatched: 7. The CDR3 is 16 amino acids. Here the CDR3 reads CASSRGTSGPYNEQFF. CDR3 nucleotides: TGTGCCAGCAGTCGAGGGACTAGCGGGCCTTACAATGAGCAGTTCTTC.

This clonotype appeared many times. This chain uses TRBV5-1 with TRBJ2-2; the D gene is possibly TRBD1 (6 bases). CDR1 SGHRS and CDR2 YFSETQ come from the germline V gene. This CDR3 is built from 14 residues. Trimming took 1 base from V and 4 from J, leaving 8 bases between them. CDR3: CASSLSGVTGELFF. The CDR3 DNA reads as TGCGCCAGCAGCTTGTCAGGGGTCACCGGGGAGCTGTTTTTT.